One sample yielded the 2 T cell receptor beta chains listed below, sequenced in a study of naive and memory T cell subsets. Study-wide points: Naive repertoires, especially CD8, held a few larger clonotypes, possibly memory cells re-expressing CD45RA.

Antigen specificity for these receptors is unknown. The beta constant-region primer was an equimolar mix of two oligonucleotides covering TRBC1 and TRBC2. Four rounds of PCR amplified the ligated cDNA using nested alpha and beta constant-region primers plus SP2. TCRdb processed the UMI-ligation and nested PCR reads anew with MiXCR; each CDR3 protein has one entry. The table has approximately 140,000 distinct CDR3 sequences, about 20% seen once. The sample consisted of naive CD4+ T cells from blood. Receptor source: a human donor in good health.

The chain couples TRBV7-2 to TRBJ2-2; 7 positions agree with TRBD2. This CDR3 has 15 residues. V lost 7 bases, J lost 0 bases, and 5 bases stayed unmatched. Germline lookup yields CDR1 SGHTA and CDR2 FQGNSA. The DNA for the CDR3 is TGTGCCAGCATCCTAGCGGATTCGAACACCGGGGAGCTGTTTTTT. Amino acids: CASILADSNTGELFF.

This clonotype showed up just a few times. The chain couples TRBV9 to TRBJ2-2; TRBD2 matches 13 bases. There are 18 residues in the CDR3. In germline, CDR1 is SGDLS, CDR2 YYNGEE. Trimming removed 0 bases from V and 3 bases from J; junction bases left unmatched: 5. CDR3 bases: TGTGCCAGCAGCGTAGAACTAGCGGGAGGGCCCGACACCGGGGAGCTGTTTTTT. Residues: CASSVELAGGPDTGELFF. The whole variable domain, filled in from reference TRBV9 and TRBJ2-2, reads DSGVTQTPKHLITATGQRVTLRCSPRSGDLSVYWYQQSLDQGLQFLIQYYNGEERAKGNILERFSAQQFPDLHSELNLSSLELGDSALYFCASSVELAGGPDTGELFFGEGSRLTVL.